This TCR beta chain is from a study of T cells in Graves' hyperthyroidism and ophthalmopathy. The hyperthyroidism patients had all been newly diagnosed, and their disease duration was under 2 months. Their ages ranged from 18 to 65 years. Patients with uncontrolled infections, other autoimmune diseases, pregnancy or lactation were excluded. PBMCs were derived from 9.5 to 10 ml fresh peripheral blood. Germline CDR1 reads PRHDT; CDR2 reads FYEKMQ (reference sequence). V was pared by 4 bases and J by 4 bases, with 14 bases between. The CDR3 spans 14 residues. Researchers amplified the TCR beta CDR3 regions from RNA transcripts. An initial round of RT-PCR targeting the TCR CDR3 relied on the HTBI primer set. In TCRdb, the multiplex PCR reads were re-called with MiXCR into one record per CDR3 protein. The top ten clones hold roughly 30% of a sample with about 250,000 distinct CDR3 sequences, 13% to 15% of them seen once.

The TCR sequence derives from a woman in her forties or fifties with Graves' hyperthyroidism that later progressed to Graves' ophthalmopathy. V usage is TRBV13 and J usage is TRBJ2-7, with D uncertain. The sequenced sample was blood. The CDR3 DNA sequence: TGTGCCAGCAGCTCCCCGAGTGCCACTTACGAGCAGTACTTC. Translating it yields CASSSPSATYEQYF.